The TCR beta chain under discussion was sequenced for a study of T cell responses to AZD1222 COVID-19 vaccine. Profiled with immunoSEQ multiplex PCR; TCRdb holds only in-frame clones, not every one. The sample has 100,000 to 150,000 clones; approximately 90% are singletons. The V gene lost 6 bases and the J gene lost 4 bases, with 6 bases spanning the gap. Germline lookup yields CDR1 KGHDR and CDR2 SFDVKD. The CDR3 loop spans 12 amino acids. Specimen: peripheral blood, collected on day 0 of AZD1222 vaccination. J is TRBJ1-5 and V is TRBV24-1; D is undetermined. This sequence originates from an adult in good health. The CDR3 here is CATSTQNQPQHF. The CDR3 nucleotides are TGTGCCACCAGTACACAGAATCAGCCCCAGCATTTT.